Below are 14 T cell receptor beta chains sequenced from a single sample in a study of shared clonotypes between healthy human individuals. The repertoire was sequenced with immunoSEQ multiplex PCR; TCRdb's copy has only in-frame clones and lacks some. The sample yields about 2,500,000 clones, approximately 92% seen once. The sequencing input was naive CD4+ T cells sorted from blood. Subset denoted: CD45RA+ positively selected. The receptors shown here come from a man between 18 and 29 years old in good health.

CDR3 bases: TGTGCCAGCAGCCCTCAGGGTTCTGAAGCTTTCTTT. It codes for CASSPQGSEAFF. This chain links TRBV6-5 with TRBJ1-1; a weak D match, TRBD1 (5 bases). Trimming stripped 6 bases from V and 6 bases from J, with 11 bases between. CDR1 is MNHEY, CDR2 SVGAGI, per germline. There are 12 residues in the CDR3.

The genes are TRBV30 and TRBJ1-5; D is uncertain. With 2 bases removed from V and 4 bases from J, the gap between germline ends came to 12 bases. CDR1 GTSNPN and CDR2 SVGIG come from the germline V gene (reference sequence). The CDR3 consists of 14 residues. The CDR3 region is CAWSLGMENQPQHF. The DNA for the CDR3 is TGTGCCTGGAGTCTGGGGATGGAGAATCAGCCCCAGCATTTT. The full variable domain, rest sourced from reference TRBV30 and TRBJ1-5, is SQTIHQWPATLVQPVGSPLSLECTVEGTSNPNLYWYRQAAGRGLQLLFYSVGIGQISSEVPQNLSASRPQDRQFILSSKKLLLSDSGFYLCAWSLGMENQPQHFGDGTRLSIL.

V is TRBV7-6 and J is TRBJ1-4; D is ambiguous. Germline V gives CDR1 SGHVS, CDR2 FNYEAQ. The CDR3 is made up of 17 amino acids. Trimming stripped 1 base from V and 5 bases from J, with 17 bases between. The CDR3 DNA reads as TGTGCCAGCAGCTTAGGCTCGGGGTTCGGTTGGAATGAAAAACTGTTTTTT. It yields the protein CASSLGSGFGWNEKLFF.

This chain connects TRBV28 to TRBJ2-7; tentative D call: TRBD1 (6 bases). There are 14 residues in the CDR3. Trimming cost V 7 bases and J 3 bases, with 16 bases left between them. Germline assignment: CDR1 MDHEN and CDR2 SYDVKM. The chain's CDR3 is CASTRPGVSYEQYF. The CDR3 coding sequence is TGTGCCAGCACCCGGCCAGGGGTTAGCTACGAGCAGTACTTC.

In nucleotides, the CDR3 is TGTGCCAGCAGCTTAGGGCCGGGGGCACTATCCAATGAGCAGTTCTTC. Translating it yields CASSLGPGALSNEQFF. The chain has TRBV7-2 and TRBJ2-1; TRBD1 or TRBD2 may be the D gene (6 bases each). This CDR3 has 16 residues. CDR1 SGHTA and CDR2 FQGNSA come from the germline V gene. Trimming removed 1 base at V and 6 bases at J, with 16 bases between. Using reference TRBV7-2 and TRBJ2-1 for the parts outside the CDR3, the full variable domain is GAGVSQSPSNKVTEKGKDVELRCDPISGHTALYWYRQSLGQGLEFLIYFQGNSAPDKSGLPSDRFSAERTGGSVSTLTIQRTQQEDSAVYLCASSLGPGALSNEQFFGPGTRLTVL.

This clone was recorded once. The rearrangement joins TRBV10-3 to TRBJ2-7, with D possibly matching TRBD1 (6 bases). CDR3 length: 16 amino acids. From germline, CDR1 is ENHRY and CDR2 SYGVKD. Trimming stripped 0 bases from V and 3 bases from J, with 15 bases between. In nucleotides, the CDR3 is TGTGCCATCAGTGAGTCGCCAGGGGAATTTCGCTACGAGCAGTACTTC. Residues: CAISESPGEFRYEQYF.

This clone was counted once. The rearrangement uses TRBV27 and TRBJ1-5, with 7 positions matching TRBD1. Germline V CDR1 and CDR2: MNHEY, SMNVEV (reference sequence). Trimming cost V 3 bases and J 6 bases; bases outside gene matches: 5. The CDR3 totals 14 residues. The CDR3 nucleotides are TGTGCCAGCAGTTTCGACAGGGTTGGTCAGCCCCAGCATTTT. Amino acids: CASSFDRVGQPQHF.

This rearrangement joins TRBV5-1 to TRBJ1-2; 7 nucleotides align to TRBD1. Germline V gene lookup returns CDR1 SGHRS and CDR2 YFSETQ. The ends lost 4 bases at V and 6 bases at J; junction bases unmatched: 6. The CDR3 totals 13 residues. The CDR3 nucleotides are TGCGCCAGCAGCAGGGACAGCTTTGATGGCTACACCTTC. This gives the protein CASSRDSFDGYTF. Complete variable domain (other parts from reference TRBV5-1 and TRBJ1-2): KAGVTQTPRYLIKTRGQQVTLSCSPISGHRSVSWYQQTPGQGLQFLFEYFSETQRNKGNFPGRFSGRQFSNSRSEMNVSTLELGDSALYLCASSRDSFDGYTFGSGTRLTVV.

About this clone itself: This sample includes further DNA sequences coding for the same CDR3. The chain uses TRBV5-1 and TRBJ1-4; D gene uncertain. The CDR3 is 14 residues long. CDR1 is SGHRS and CDR2 is YFSETQ in the germline V gene. V shed 2 bases and J shed 4 bases, with 9 bases lying between them. The CDR3 sequence is CASSLGEFNEKLFF. The CDR3 nucleotides are TGCGCCAGCAGCTTAGGCGAGTTTAATGAAAAACTGTTTTTT.

The rearrangement joins TRBV10-1 to TRBJ1-1; tentatively, D is TRBD1 (6 bases). Per germline, CDR1 WNHNN and CDR2 SYGVQD (reference sequence). This CDR3 has 14 amino acids. V was shortened by 6 bases and J by 1 base, with 12 bases between the two germline ends. The CDR3 region is CASSEAGENTEAFF. DNA for the CDR3: TGCGCCAGCAGCGAGGCAGGGGAGAACACTGAAGCTTTCTTT.

For the CDR3, the DNA is TGTGCCAGCAGCTTAGATTCAGGGTTCTTCGGTAACATCTATGAGCAGTTCTTC. This translates into CASSLDSGFFGNIYEQFF. The V gene is TRBV11-2, the J gene TRBJ2-1; possible D gene TRBD1, 5 bases. V lost 0 bases and J lost 8, with 23 bases in between. Per germline, CDR1 SGHAT and CDR2 FQNNGV. This CDR3 is built from 18 residues.

V gene TRBV4-3 combines with J gene TRBJ1-5; 8 bases fit TRBD1. Trimming removed 0 bases from V and 6 bases from J; junction bases left unmatched: 10. CDR3 size: 17 residues. CDR1 and CDR2 from the germline V gene are LGHNA and YSLEER. In DNA form, the CDR3 reads TGCGCCAGCAGCCAAGAAGTCGGGCAGGGGGCCCGTCAGCCCCAGCATTTT. Translating gives CASSQEVGQGARQPQHF.

The chain uses TRBV11-2 and TRBJ1-2; a weak D match, TRBD1 (5 bases). Germline CDR1 SGHAT, CDR2 FQNNGV. The germline V and J ends were trimmed by 2 bases and 6 bases, with 10 bases remaining between them. The CDR3 extends over 13 amino acids. As DNA, the CDR3 is TGTGCCAGCAGCTTAAGATTAGGGGATGGCTACACCTTC. The encoded protein is CASSLRLGDGYTF.

This clone appeared a single time. J is TRBJ2-3 and V is TRBV2; tentatively, D is TRBD2 (5 bases). Trimming cost V 8 bases and J 8 bases, with 20 bases left between them. The CDR3 spans 14 residues. Germline V gene lookup returns CDR1 SNHLY and CDR2 FYNNEI. The CDR3 DNA is TGTGCCAGCGGGTCCCGGACCGGCGAGGGTACGCAGTATTTT. Its protein is CASGSRTGEGTQYF.